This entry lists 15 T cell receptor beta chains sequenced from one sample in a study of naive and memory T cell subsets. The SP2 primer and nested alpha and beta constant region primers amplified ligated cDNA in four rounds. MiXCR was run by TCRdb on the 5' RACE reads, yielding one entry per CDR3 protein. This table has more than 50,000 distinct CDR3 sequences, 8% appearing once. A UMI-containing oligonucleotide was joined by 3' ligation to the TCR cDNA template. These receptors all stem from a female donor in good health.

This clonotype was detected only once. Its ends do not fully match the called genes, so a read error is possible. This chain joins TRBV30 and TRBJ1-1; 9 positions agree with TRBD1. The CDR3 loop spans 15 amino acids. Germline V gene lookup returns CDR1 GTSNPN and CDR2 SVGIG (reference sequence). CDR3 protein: CAWSLTGGPNTEASF. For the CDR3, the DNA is TGTGCCTGGAGCCTTACAGGGGGCCCGAACACTGAAGCTTCCTTT.

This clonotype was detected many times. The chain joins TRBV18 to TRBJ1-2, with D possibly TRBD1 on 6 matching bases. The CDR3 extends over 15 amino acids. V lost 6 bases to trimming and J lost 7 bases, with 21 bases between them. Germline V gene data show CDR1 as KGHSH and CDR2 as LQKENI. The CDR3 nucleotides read TGTGCCAGCTCCCTCGACGGGGGGGCGAAGTTTGGCTACACCTTC. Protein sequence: CASSLDGGAKFGYTF.

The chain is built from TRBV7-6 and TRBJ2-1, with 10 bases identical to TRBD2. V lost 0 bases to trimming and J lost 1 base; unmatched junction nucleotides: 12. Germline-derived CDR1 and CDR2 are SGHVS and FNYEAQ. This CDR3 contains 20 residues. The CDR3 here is CASSLALRSSGSLSYNEQFF. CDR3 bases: TGTGCCAGCAGCTTAGCGCTTCGGTCTAGCGGGAGTTTGTCCTACAATGAGCAGTTCTTC.

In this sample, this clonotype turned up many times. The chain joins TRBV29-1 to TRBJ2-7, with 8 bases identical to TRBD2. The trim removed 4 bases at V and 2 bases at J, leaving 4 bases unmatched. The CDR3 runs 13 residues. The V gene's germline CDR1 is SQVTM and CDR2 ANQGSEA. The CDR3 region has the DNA TGCAGCGTTGGAGGTAGCGGGGCCTACGAGCAGTACTTC. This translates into CSVGGSGAYEQYF.

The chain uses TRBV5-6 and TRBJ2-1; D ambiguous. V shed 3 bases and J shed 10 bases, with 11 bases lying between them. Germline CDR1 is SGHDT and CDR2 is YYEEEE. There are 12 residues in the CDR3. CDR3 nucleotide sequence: TGTGCCAGCAGCTCCCAAGTACCGGAGCAGTTCTTC. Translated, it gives CASSSQVPEQFF.

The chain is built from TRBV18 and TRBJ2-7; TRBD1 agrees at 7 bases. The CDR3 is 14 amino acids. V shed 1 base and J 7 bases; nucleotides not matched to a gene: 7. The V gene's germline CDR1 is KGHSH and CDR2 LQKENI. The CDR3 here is CASSPLNRGGEQYF. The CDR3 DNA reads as TGTGCCAGCTCACCACTCAACAGGGGCGGAGAGCAGTACTTC.

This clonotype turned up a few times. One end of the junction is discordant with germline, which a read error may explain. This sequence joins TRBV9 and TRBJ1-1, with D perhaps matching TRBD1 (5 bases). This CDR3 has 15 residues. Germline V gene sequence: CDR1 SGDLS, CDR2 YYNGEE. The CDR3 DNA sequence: TGTGCCAGCAACGTAGTGGGCAGGGCTAACACTGAAGCTTTCTTT. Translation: CASNVVGRANTEAFF.

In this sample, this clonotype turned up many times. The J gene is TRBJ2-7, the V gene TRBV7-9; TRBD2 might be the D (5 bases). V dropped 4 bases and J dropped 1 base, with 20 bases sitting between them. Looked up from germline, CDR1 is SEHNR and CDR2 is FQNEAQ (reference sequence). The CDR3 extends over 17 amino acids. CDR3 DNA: TGTGCCAGCAGCTACCGGAGAGGAGGTCGCGGGTCCTACGAGCAGTACTTC. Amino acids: CASSYRRGGRGSYEQYF.

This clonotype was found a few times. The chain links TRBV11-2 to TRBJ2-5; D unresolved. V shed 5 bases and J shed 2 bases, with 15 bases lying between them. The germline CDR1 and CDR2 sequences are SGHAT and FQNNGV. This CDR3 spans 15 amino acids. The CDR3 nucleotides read TGTGCCAGCAGCCCCCGACCGCTAGGGCAAGAGACCCAGTACTTC. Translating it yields CASSPRPLGQETQYF. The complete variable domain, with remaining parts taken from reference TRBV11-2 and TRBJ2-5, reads EAGVAQSPRYKIIEKRQSVAFWCNPISGHATLYWYQQILGQGPKLLIQFQNNGVVDDSQLPKDRFSAERLKGVDSTLKIQPAKLEDSAVYLCASSPRPLGQETQYFGPGTRLLVL.

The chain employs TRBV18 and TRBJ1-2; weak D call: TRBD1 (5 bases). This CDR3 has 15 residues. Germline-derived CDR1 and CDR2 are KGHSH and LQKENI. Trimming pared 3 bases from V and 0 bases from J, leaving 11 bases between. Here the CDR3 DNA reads TGTGCCAGCTCACCCGGGGCAGTACCTAACTATGGCTACACCTTC. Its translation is CASSPGAVPNYGYTF.

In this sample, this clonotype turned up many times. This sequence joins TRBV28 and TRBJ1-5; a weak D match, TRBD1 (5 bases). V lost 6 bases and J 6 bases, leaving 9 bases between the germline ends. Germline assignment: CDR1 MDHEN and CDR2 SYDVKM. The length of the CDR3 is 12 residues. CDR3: CASRRGSQPQHF. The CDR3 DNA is TGTGCCAGCAGGAGGGGTAGTCAGCCCCAGCATTTT.

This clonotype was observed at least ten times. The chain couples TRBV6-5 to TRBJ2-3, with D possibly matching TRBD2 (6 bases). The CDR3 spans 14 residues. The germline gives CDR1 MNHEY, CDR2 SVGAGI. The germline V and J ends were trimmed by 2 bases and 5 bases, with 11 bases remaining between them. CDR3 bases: TGTGCCAGCAGTTACGAGGAGGGAATAGATACGCAGTATTTT. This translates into CASSYEEGIDTQYF.

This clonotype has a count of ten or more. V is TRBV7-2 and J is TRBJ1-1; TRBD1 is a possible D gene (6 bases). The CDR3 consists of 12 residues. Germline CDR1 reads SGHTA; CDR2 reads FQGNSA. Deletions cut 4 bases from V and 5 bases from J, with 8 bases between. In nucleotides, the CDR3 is TGTGCCAGCAGCTCCCAGGGGACTGAAGCTTTCTTT. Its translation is CASSSQGTEAFF.

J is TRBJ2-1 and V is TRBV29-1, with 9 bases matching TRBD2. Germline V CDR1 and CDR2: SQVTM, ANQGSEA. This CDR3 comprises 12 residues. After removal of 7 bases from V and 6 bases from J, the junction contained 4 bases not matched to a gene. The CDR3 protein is CSGLAGSNEQFF. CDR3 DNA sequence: TGCAGCGGGCTAGCGGGAAGCAATGAGCAGTTCTTC.

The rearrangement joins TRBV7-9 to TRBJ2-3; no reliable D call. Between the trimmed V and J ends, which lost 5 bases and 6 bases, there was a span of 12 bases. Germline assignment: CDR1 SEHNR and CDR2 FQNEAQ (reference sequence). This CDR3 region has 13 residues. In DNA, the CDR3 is TGTGCCAGCAGCATACTCCTGGGGGATACGCAGTATTTT. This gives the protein CASSILLGDTQYF. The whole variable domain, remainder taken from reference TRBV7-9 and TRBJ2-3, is DTGVSQNPRHKITKRGQNVTFRCDPISEHNRLYWYRQTLGQGPEFLTYFQNEAQLEKSRLLSDRFSAERPKGSFSTLEIQRTEQGDSAMYLCASSILLGDTQYFGPGTRLTVL.